The text below deals with one T cell receptor beta chain. This CDR3 has 16 residues. Germline V lookup: CDR1 KGHSH, CDR2 LQKENI. The ends were cut back, 8 bases at V and 5 bases at J, with 24 bases in the middle. The data were obtained in a study of T-cell reconstitution after alpha-beta-depleted transplantation in children. TCRbeta library construction was performed incorporating unique molecular identifiers. Via MiXCR, TCRdb re-called the PCR reads, giving one row per CDR3 protein. Of 450,000 to 600,000 distinct CDR3 sequences in the sample, about 16% were seen once. This TCR came from a human donor who donated a stem cell graft to a child with acute lymphoblastic leukemia. The chain recombines TRBV18 with TRBJ1-1; D not resolved. This specimen was PBMCs from the stem cell graft donor, taken from the stem cell graft. The CDR3 region is CASQRTNPPTGTEAFF. The CDR3 region has the DNA TGTGCCAGCCAACGGACGAACCCACCAACGGGGACTGAAGCTTTCTTT.